This note documents a single T cell receptor (beta chain) sequence. The data derive from a study of blood T cells in healthy people across ages. CDR1 is SNHLY and CDR2 is FYNNEI in the germline V gene. The CDR3 covers 15 residues. Trimming cost V 3 bases and J 4 bases, with 15 bases left between them. The authors ran a second PCR of 7 to 11 cycles using a sample-barcoded 5' primer and a J-beta primer mix. A minimum of 2.5 million CDR3-containing paired-end reads was obtained for each sample. Via MiXCR, TCRdb re-called the 5' RACE reads, giving one row per CDR3 protein. The table records around 800,000 distinct CDR3 sequences, around 25% of them present only once. Separately, the same data were catalogued under a study of T cells of mothers and their children.

The material sequenced was blood. This clonotype was obtained from a boy younger than 18 in good health. J is TRBJ1-2 and V is TRBV2; the D gene is possibly TRBD1 (6 bases). This chain's CDR3 is CASSEEQGLFYGYTF. Written as DNA, the CDR3 is TGTGCCAGCAGTGAGGAGCAGGGGTTGTTCTATGGCTACACCTTC. Drawing the rest from reference TRBV2 and TRBJ1-2, the complete variable domain is EPEVTQTPSHQVTQMGQEVILRCVPISNHLYFYWYRQILGQKVEFLVSFYNNEISEKSEIFDDQFSVERPDGSNFTLKIRSTKLEDSAMYFCASSEEQGLFYGYTFGSGTRLTVV.